This record concerns one TCR beta chain sequence. The table came from immunoSEQ multiplex PCR; TCRdb's copy has only in-frame clones and leaves some out. The data show more than 150,000 clones, about 87% seen once. The data stem from a study of T cell responses to AZD1222 COVID-19 vaccine. Sample: peripheral blood, taken on day 0 of AZD1222 vaccination. The origin of this receptor is an adult in good health.

In DNA form, the CDR3 reads TGTGCCAGCAGCCTACAGGGCCACCCCTACAATGAGCAGTTCTTC. As protein: CASSLQGHPYNEQFF. The chain couples TRBV6-5 to TRBJ2-1; weak D call: TRBD1 (6 bases). Germline V lookup: CDR1 MNHEY, CDR2 SVGAGI. V was pared by 6 bases and J by 2 bases, with 14 bases between. The CDR3 sequence is 15 residues long.